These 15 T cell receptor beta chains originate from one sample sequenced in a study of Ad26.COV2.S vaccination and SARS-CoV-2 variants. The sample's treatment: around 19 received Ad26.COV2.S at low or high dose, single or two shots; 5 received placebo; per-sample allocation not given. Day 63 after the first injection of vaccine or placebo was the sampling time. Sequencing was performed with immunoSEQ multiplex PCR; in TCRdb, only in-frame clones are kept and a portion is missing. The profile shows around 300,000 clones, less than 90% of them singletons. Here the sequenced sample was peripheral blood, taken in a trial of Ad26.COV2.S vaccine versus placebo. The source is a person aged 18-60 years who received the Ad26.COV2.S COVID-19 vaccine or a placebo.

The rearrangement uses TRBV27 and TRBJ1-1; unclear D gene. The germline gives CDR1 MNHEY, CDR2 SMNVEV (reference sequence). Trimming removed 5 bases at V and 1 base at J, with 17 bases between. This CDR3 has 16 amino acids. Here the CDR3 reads CASSALSVASNTEAFF. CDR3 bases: TGTGCCAGCAGTGCACTCTCGGTAGCTTCGAACACTGAAGCTTTCTTT.

The CDR3 loop reads CSVVGGSSYEQYF. The CDR3 nucleotides read TGCAGCGTTGTCGGAGGAAGCTCCTACGAGCAGTACTTC. The V call is TRBV29-1, the J call TRBJ2-7; a weak D match, TRBD2 (5 bases). Trimming pared 4 bases from V and 0 bases from J, leaving 10 bases between. The germline V gene has CDR1 SQVTM and CDR2 ANQGSEA. CDR3 size: 13 residues.

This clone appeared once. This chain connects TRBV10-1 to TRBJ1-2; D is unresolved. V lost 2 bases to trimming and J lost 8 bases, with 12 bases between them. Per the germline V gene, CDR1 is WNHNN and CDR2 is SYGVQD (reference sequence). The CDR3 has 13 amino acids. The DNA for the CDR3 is TGCGCCAGCAGTGAGGTGGCAGTCTGCGGCTACACCTTC. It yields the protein CASSEVAVCGYTF.

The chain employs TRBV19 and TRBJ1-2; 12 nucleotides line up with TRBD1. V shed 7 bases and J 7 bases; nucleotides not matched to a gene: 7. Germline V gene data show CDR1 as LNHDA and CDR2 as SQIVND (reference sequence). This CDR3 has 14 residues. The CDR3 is CASTEGQGAVGYTF. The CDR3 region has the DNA TGTGCCAGTACCGAGGGACAGGGGGCTGTTGGCTACACCTTC.

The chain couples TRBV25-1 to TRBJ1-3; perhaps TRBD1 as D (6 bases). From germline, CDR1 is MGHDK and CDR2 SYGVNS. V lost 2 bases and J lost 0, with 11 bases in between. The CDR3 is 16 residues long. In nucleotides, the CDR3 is TGTGCCAGCAGTGAAGACAGGAGCAGCTCTGGAAACACCATATATTTT. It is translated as CASSEDRSSSGNTIYF.

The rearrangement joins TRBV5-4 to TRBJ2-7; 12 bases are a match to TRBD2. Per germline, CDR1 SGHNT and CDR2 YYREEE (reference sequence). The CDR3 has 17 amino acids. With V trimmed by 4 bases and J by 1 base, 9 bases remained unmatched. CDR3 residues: CASSVGTSGPHSYEQYF. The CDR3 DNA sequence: TGTGCCAGCAGCGTCGGGACTAGCGGGCCCCATTCCTACGAGCAGTACTTC.

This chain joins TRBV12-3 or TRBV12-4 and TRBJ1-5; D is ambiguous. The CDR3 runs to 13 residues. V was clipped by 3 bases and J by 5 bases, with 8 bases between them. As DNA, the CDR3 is TGTGCCAGCAGTTTCCATGGGGATCAGCCCCAGCATTTT. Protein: CASSFHGDQPQHF.

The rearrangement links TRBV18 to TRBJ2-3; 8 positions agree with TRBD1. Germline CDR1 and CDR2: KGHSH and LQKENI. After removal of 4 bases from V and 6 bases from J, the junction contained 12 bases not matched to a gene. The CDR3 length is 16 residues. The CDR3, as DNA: TGTGCCAGCTCACGTCTCACTCAGGGGGCGAGTGATACGCAGTATTTT. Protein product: CASSRLTQGASDTQYF.

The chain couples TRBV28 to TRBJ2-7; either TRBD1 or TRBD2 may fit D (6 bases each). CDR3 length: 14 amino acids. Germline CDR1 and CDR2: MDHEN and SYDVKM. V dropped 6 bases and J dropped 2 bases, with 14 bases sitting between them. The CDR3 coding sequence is TGTGCCAGCAGGAATGGGGGGCCCGCCTACGAGCAGTACTTC. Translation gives CASRNGGPAYEQYF.

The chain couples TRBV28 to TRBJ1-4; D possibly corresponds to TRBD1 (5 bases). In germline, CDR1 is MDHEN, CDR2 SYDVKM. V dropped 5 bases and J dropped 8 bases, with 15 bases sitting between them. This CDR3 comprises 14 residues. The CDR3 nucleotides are TGTGCCAGCAGTGGGGGAAGGGTGGGGGAAAAACTGTTTTTT. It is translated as CASSGGRVGEKLFF.

The CDR3 region has the DNA TGTGCCAGCAGCTCCACAGGGGCCGTAACGCAGAGCAATCAGCCCCAGCATTTT. Amino acid sequence: CASSSTGAVTQSNQPQHF. The chain employs TRBV5-5 and TRBJ1-5; TRBD1 matches at 7 bases. Germline-derived CDR1 and CDR2 are SGHKS and YYEKEE (reference sequence). The CDR3 extends over 18 amino acids. J lost 1 base, V lost 3 bases, and 13 bases had no gene match.

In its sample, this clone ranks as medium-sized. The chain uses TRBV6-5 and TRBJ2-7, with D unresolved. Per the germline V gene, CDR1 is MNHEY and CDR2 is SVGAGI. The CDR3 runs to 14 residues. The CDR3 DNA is TGTGTTACAGAGAACGCGGATGTCTCCTACGAGCAGTACTTC. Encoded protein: CVTENADVSYEQYF.

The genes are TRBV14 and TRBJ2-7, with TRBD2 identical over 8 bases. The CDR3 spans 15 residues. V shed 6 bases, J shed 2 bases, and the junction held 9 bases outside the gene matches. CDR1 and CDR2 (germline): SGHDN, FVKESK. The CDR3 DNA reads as TGTGCCAGCAGTTTTCGGGAGGGGTACCCCTACGAGCAGTACTTC. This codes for CASSFREGYPYEQYF. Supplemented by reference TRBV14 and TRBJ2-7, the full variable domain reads EAGVTQFPSHSVIEKGQTVTLRCDPISGHDNLYWYRRVMGKEIKFLLHFVKESKQDESGMPNNRFLAERTGGTYSTLKVQPAELEDSGVYFCASSFREGYPYEQYFGPGTRLTVT.

The CDR3 region has the DNA TGTGCCAGCAGCCAAGATAGGAGGGCAGGGGTAAACACCGGGGAGCTGTTTTTT. Its protein is CASSQDRRAGVNTGELFF. The rearrangement uses TRBV3-1 (or the pseudogene TRBV3-2) and TRBJ2-2; D may correspond to TRBD1 or TRBD2 (6 bases each). This CDR3 region has 18 residues. V was cut by 0 bases and J by 2 bases, with 16 bases left in between. CDR1 LGHDT and CDR2 YNNKEL come from the germline V gene (reference sequence).

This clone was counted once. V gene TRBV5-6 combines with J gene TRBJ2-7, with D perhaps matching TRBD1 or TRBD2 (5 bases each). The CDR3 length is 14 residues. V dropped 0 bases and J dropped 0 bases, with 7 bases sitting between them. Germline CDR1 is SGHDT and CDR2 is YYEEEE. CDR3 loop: CASSLGDGSYEQYF. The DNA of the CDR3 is TGTGCCAGCAGCTTGGGGGACGGCTCCTACGAGCAGTACTTC.